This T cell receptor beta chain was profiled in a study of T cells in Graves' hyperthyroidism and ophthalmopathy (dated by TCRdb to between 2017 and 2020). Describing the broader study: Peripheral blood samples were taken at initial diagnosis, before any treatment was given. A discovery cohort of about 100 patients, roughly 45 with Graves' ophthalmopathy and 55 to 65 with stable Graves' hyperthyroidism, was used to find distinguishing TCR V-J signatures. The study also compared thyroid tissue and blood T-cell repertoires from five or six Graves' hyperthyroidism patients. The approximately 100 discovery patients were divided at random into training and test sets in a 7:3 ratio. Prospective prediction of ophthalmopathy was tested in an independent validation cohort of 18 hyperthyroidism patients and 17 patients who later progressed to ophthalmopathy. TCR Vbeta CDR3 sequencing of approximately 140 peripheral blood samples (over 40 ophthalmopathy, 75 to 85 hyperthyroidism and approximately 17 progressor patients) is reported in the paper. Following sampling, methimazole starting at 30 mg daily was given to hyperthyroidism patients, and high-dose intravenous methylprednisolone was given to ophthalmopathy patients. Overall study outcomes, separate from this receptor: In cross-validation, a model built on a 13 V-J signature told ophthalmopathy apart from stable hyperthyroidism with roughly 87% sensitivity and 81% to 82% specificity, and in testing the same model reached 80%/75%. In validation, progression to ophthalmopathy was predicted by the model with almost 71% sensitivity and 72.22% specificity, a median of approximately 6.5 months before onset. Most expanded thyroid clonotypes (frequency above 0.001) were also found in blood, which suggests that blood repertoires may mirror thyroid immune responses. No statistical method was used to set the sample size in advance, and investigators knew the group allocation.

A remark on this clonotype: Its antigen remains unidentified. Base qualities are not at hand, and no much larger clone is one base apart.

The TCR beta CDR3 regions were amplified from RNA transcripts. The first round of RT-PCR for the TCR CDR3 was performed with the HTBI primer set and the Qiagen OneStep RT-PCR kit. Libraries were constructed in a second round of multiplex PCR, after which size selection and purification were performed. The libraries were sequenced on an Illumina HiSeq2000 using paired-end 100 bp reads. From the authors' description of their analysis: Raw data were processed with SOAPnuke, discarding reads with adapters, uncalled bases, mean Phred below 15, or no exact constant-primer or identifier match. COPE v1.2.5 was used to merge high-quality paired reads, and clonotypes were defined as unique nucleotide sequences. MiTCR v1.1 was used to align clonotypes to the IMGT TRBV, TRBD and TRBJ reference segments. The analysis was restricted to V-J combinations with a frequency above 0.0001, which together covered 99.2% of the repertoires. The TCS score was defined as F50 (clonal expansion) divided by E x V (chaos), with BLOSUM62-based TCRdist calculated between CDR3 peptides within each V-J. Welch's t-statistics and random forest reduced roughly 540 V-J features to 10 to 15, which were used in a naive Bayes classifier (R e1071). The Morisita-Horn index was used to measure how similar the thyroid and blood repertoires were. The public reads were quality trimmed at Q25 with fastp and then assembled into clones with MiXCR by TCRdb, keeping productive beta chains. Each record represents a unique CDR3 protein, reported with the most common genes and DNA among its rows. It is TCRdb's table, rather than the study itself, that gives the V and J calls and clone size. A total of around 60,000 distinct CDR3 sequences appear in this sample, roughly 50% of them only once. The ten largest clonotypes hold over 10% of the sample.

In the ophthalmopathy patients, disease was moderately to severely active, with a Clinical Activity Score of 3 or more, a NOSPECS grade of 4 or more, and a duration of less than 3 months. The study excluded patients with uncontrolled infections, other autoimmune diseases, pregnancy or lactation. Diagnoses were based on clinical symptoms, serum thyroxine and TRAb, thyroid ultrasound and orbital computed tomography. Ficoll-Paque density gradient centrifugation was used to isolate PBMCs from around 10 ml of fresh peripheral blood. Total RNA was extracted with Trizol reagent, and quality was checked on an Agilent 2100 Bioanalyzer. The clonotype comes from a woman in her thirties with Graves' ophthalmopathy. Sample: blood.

The CDR3 corresponds to CASSIPPTRLRGGLSNQPQHF. The nucleotide sequence reads TGTGCCAGCAGCATCCCACCTACCCGTTTAAGGGGGGGGCTGAGCAATCAGCCCCAGCATTTT. The chain links TRBV28 with TRBJ1-5; a tentative D match to TRBD1 spans 6 bases. The CDR3 has 21 amino acids, counting the end cysteine and phenylalanine. Only the CDR3 part of the read is kept: 63 bases, read in frame from the first base. The germline V gene encodes CDR1 MDHEN and CDR2 SYDVKM. Trimming costs V 6 bases and J 1 base, and their ends lie 31 bases apart.